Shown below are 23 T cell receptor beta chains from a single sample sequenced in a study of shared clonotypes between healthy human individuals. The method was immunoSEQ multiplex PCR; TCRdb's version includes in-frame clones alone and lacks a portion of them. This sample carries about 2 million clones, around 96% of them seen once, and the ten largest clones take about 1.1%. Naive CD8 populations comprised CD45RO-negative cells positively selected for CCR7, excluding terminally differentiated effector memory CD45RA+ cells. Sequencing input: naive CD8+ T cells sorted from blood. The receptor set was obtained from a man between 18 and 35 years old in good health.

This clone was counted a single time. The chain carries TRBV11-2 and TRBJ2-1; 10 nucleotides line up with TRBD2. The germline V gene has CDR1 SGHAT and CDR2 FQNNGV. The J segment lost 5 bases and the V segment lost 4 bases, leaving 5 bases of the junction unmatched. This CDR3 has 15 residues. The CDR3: CASSSGTSDNNEQFF. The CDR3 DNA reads TGTGCCAGCAGCTCCGGGACTAGCGATAACAATGAGCAGTTCTTC.

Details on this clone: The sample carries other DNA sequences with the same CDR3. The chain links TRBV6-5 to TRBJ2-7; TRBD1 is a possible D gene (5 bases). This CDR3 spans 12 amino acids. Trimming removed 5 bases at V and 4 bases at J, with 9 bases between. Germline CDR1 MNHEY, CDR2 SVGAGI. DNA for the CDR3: TGTGCCAGCAGTCCCGCAGGGTACGAGCAGTACTTC. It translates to CASSPAGYEQYF.

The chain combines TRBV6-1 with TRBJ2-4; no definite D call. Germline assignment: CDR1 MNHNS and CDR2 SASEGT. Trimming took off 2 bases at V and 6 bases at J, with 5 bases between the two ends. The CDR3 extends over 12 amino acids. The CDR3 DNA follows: TGTGCCAGCAGTGAAACAGCAAACATTCAGTACTTC. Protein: CASSETANIQYF.

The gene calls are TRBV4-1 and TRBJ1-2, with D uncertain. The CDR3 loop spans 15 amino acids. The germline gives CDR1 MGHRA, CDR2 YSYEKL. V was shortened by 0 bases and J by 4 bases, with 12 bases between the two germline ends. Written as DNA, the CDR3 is TGCGCCAGCAGCCAAGATAGGTCGGCAGGCTATGGCTACACCTTC. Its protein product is CASSQDRSAGYGYTF.

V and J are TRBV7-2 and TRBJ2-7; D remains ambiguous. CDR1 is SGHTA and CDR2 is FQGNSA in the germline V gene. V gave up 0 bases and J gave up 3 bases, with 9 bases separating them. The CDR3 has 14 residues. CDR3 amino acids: CASSLAGPFYEQYF. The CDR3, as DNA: TGTGCCAGCAGCTTAGCTGGCCCCTTCTACGAGCAGTACTTC. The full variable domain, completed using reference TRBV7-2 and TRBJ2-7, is GAGVSQSPSNKVTEKGKDVELRCDPISGHTALYWYRQSLGQGLEFLIYFQGNSAPDKSGLPSDRFSAERTGGSVSTLTIQRTQQEDSAVYLCASSLAGPFYEQYFGPGTRLTVT.

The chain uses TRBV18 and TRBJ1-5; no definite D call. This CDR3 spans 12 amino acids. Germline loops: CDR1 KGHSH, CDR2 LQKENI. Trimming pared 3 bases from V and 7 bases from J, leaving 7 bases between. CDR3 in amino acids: CASSPSGQPQHF. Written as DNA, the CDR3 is TGTGCCAGCTCACCCAGCGGACAGCCCCAGCATTTT.

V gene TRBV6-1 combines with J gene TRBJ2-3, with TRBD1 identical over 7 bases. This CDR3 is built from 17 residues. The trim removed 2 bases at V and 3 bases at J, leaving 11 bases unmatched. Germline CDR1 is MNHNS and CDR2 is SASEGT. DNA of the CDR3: TGTGCCAGCAGTGAACCCTCTTGGGCAGGGGGAACAGATACGCAGTATTTT. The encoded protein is CASSEPSWAGGTDTQYF.

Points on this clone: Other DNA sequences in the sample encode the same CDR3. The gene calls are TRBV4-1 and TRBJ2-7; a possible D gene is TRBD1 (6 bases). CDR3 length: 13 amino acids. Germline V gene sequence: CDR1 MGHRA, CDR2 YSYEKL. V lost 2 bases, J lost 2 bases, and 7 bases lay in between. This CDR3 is CASSQRDTYEQYF. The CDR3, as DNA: TGCGCCAGCAGCCAACGGGACACCTACGAGCAGTACTTC.

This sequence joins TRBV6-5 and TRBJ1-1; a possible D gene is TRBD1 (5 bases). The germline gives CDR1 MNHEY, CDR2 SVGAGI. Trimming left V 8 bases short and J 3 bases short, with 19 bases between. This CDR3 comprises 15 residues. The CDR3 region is CASLSLQGGDTEAFF. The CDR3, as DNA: TGTGCCAGCTTGTCCCTCCAGGGAGGGGACACTGAAGCTTTCTTT.

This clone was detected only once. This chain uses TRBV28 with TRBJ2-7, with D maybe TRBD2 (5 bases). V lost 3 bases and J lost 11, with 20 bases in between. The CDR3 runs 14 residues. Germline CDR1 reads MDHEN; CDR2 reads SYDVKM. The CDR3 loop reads CASSFWTGPGMKYF. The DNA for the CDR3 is TGTGCCAGCAGTTTTTGGACGGGCCCGGGAATGAAGTACTTC.

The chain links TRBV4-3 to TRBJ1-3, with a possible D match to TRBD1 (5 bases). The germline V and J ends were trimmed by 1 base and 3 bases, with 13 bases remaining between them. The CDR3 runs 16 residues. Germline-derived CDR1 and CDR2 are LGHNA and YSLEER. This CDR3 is CASSQAPGMVGNTIYF. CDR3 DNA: TGCGCCAGCAGCCAAGCACCAGGGATGGTTGGAAACACCATATATTTT.

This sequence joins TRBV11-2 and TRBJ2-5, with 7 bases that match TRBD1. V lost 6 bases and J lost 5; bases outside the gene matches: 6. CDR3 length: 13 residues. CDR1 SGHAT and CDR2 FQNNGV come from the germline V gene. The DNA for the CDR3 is TGTGCCAGCAGATGGACAGGCAGGGAGACCCAGTACTTC. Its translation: CASRWTGRETQYF.

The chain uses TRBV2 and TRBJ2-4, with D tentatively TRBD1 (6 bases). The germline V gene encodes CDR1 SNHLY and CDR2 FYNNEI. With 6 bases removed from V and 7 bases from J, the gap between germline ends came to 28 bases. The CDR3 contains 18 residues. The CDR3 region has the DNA TGTGCCAGCAGCGCAGCTCAATTTTGGGCGCAGGGGAGTAACATTCAGTACTTC. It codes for CASSAAQFWAQGSNIQYF.

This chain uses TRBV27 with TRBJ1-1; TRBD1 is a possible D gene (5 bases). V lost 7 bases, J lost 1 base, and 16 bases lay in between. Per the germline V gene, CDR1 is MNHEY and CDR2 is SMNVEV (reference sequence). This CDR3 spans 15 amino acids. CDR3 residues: CASTPSGGRNTEAFF. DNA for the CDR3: TGTGCCAGCACCCCAAGTGGGGGGAGGAACACTGAAGCTTTCTTT.

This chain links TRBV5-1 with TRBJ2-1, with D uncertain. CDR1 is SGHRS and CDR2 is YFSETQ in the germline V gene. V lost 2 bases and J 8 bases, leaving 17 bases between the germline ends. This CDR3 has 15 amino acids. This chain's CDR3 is CASSFGKGIGDEQFF. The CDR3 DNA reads TGCGCCAGCAGCTTTGGTAAAGGGATTGGGGATGAGCAGTTCTTC.

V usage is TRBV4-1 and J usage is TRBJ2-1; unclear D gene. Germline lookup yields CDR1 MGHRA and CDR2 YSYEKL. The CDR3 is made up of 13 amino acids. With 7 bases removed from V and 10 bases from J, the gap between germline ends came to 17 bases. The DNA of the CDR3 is TGCGCCAGCACCCATCCCTATGAAGGGGAGCAGTTCTTC. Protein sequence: CASTHPYEGEQFF.

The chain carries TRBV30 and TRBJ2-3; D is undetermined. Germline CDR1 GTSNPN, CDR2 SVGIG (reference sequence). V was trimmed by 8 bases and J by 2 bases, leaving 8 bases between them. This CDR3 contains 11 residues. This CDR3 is CAGENTDTQYF. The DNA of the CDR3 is TGTGCCGGCGAGAACACAGATACGCAGTATTTT.

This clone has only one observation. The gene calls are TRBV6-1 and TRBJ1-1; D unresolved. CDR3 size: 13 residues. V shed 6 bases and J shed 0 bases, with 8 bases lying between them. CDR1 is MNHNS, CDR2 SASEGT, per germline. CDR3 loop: CASSRQLNTEAFF. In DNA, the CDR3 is TGTGCCAGCAGCCGGCAGTTGAACACTGAAGCTTTCTTT.

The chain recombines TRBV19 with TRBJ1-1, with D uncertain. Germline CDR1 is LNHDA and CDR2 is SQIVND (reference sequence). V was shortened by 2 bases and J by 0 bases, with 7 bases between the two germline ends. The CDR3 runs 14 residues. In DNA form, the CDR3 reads TGTGCCAGTAGTATAACCCCTATGAACACTGAAGCTTTCTTT. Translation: CASSITPMNTEAFF.

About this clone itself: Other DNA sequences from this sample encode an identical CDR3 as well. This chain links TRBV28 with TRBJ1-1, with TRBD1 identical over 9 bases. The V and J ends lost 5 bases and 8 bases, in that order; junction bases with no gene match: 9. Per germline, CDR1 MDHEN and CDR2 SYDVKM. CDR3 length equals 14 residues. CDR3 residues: CASSNQQGATEAFF. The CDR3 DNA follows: TGTGCCAGCAGTAATCAACAGGGGGCCACCGAAGCTTTCTTT.

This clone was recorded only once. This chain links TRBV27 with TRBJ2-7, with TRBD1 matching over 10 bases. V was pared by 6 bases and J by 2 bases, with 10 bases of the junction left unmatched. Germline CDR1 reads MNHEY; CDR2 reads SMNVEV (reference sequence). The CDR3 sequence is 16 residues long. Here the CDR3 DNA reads TGTGCCAGCAGAAGTGGGTGGACAGGGGGAGCCTACGAGCAGTACTTC. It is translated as CASRSGWTGGAYEQYF.

The CDR3 spells CASSFDGRLDTEAFF. CDR3 in DNA: TGTGCCAGCAGCTTCGATGGCAGGCTTGACACTGAAGCTTTCTTT. The rearrangement joins TRBV11-2 to TRBJ1-1, with D unclear. Germline CDR1 and CDR2: SGHAT and FQNNGV. With 3 bases removed from V and 3 bases from J, the gap between germline ends came to 14 bases. The CDR3 spans 15 residues.

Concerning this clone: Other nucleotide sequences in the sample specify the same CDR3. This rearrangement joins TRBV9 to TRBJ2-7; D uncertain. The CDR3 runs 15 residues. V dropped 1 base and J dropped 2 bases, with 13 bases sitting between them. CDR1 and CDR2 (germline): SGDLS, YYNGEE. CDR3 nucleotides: TGTGCCAGCAGCGTAACCTCTGGACCAACCTACGAGCAGTACTTC. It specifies CASSVTSGPTYEQYF.